This record covers a single T cell receptor (beta chain). Other DNA variants within this sample encode the same CDR3. With 2 bases removed from V and 0 bases from J, the gap between germline ends came to 9 bases. The germline CDR1 and CDR2 sequences are MNHEY and SVGEGT. The CDR3 runs 15 residues. Libraries were prepared by immunoSEQ multiplex PCR; TCRdb keeps only in-frame clonotypes and omits some of them. The sample lists 300,000 to 350,000 clones; around four fifths were seen once. This record comes from a study of blood T cell repertoires in COVID-19. The source of this sequence is a man aged 25 to 45 with active or convalescent COVID-19. The V call is TRBV6-2 or TRBV6-3, the J call TRBJ2-3; tentative D call: TRBD1 (6 bases). Sequenced sample: peripheral blood. The CDR3 loop reads CASSYLRGSTDTQYF. As DNA, the CDR3 is TGTGCCAGCAGTTACCTCAGGGGTAGCACAGATACGCAGTATTTT.